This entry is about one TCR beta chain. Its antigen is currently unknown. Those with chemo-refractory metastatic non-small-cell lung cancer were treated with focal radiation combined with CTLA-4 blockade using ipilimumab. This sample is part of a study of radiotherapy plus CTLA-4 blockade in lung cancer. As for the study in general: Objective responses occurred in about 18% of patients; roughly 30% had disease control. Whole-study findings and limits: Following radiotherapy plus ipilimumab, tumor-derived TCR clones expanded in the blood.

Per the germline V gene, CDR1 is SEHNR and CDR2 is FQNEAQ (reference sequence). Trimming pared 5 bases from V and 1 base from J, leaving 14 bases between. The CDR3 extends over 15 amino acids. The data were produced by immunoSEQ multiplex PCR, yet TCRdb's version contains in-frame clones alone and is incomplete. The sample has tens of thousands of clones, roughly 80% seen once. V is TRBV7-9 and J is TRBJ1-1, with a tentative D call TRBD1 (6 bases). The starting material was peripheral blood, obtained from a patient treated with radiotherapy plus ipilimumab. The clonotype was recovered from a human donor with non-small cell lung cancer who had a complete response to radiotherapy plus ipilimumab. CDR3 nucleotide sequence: TGTGCCAGCAGCCCGACCAGGGGTTCGAACACTGAAGCTTTCTTT. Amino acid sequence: CASSPTRGSNTEAFF.